This T cell receptor beta chain was sequenced during a study of CD8 T cells in ankylosing spondylitis. Findings of the study overall: Researchers report that disease-linked clones proved CD8+ and relatively rare in peripheral blood.

At least ten counts were recorded for this clonotype. Its antigen is undetermined. This CDR3 spans 15 amino acids. The germline V gene encodes CDR1 SQVTM and CDR2 ANQGSEA. After removal of 7 bases from V and 2 bases from J, the junction contained 14 bases not matched to a gene. Quantitative 5'-RACE with molecular barcodes produced the TCR beta libraries. TCRdb re-derived calls from the 5' RACE reads in MiXCR, one entry per CDR3 protein. The data hold 250,000 or so distinct CDR3 sequences, with about 10% observed a single time. This TCR came from a male donor with ankylosing spondylitis or in good health (not recorded which). The sequenced sample was blood, either unsorted or a sorted T cell fraction (not recorded which). The V and J genes are TRBV29-1 and TRBJ2-7; 7 nucleotides line up with TRBD1. CDR3 amino acids: CSARAATGRAYEQYF. Written as DNA, the CDR3 is TGCAGCGCCCGCGCCGCGACAGGGCGGGCCTACGAGCAGTACTTC.